The sequence of this T cell receptor beta chain was determined in a study of PD-1 blockade in classical Hodgkin lymphoma. Study-level information: Nivolumab 3 mg/kg was given intravenously every 2 weeks.

The protocol was immunoSEQ multiplex PCR, while the TCRdb copy is restricted to in-frame clones and leaves out a portion. The sample shows about 21,000 clones, around 65% of them seen only once. General study results and limits: Patients starting nivolumab under 1 year after ASCT were excluded. Baseline diversity was lower in partial responders and progressors than complete responders. Newly diagnosed patients reportedly had lower baseline TCR diversity than healthy donors.

Every patient experienced relapse after autologous stem cell transplantation, and brentuximab vedotin exposure varied. On this clone: Its specificity is unknown.

V was pared by 4 bases and J by 3 bases, with 13 bases between. Germline assignment: CDR1 LGHNA and CDR2 YSLEER. This CDR3 has 14 residues. The sequence was obtained from a human donor with classical Hodgkin lymphoma. J is TRBJ2-7 and V is TRBV4-3, with a tentative D call TRBD1 (5 bases). The sample consisted of peripheral blood mononuclear cells (PBMCs), taken at baseline. CDR3 in DNA: TGCGCCAGCAGCCGTACTACAGGTTTCTACGAGCAGTACTTC. It translates to CASSRTTGFYEQYF.